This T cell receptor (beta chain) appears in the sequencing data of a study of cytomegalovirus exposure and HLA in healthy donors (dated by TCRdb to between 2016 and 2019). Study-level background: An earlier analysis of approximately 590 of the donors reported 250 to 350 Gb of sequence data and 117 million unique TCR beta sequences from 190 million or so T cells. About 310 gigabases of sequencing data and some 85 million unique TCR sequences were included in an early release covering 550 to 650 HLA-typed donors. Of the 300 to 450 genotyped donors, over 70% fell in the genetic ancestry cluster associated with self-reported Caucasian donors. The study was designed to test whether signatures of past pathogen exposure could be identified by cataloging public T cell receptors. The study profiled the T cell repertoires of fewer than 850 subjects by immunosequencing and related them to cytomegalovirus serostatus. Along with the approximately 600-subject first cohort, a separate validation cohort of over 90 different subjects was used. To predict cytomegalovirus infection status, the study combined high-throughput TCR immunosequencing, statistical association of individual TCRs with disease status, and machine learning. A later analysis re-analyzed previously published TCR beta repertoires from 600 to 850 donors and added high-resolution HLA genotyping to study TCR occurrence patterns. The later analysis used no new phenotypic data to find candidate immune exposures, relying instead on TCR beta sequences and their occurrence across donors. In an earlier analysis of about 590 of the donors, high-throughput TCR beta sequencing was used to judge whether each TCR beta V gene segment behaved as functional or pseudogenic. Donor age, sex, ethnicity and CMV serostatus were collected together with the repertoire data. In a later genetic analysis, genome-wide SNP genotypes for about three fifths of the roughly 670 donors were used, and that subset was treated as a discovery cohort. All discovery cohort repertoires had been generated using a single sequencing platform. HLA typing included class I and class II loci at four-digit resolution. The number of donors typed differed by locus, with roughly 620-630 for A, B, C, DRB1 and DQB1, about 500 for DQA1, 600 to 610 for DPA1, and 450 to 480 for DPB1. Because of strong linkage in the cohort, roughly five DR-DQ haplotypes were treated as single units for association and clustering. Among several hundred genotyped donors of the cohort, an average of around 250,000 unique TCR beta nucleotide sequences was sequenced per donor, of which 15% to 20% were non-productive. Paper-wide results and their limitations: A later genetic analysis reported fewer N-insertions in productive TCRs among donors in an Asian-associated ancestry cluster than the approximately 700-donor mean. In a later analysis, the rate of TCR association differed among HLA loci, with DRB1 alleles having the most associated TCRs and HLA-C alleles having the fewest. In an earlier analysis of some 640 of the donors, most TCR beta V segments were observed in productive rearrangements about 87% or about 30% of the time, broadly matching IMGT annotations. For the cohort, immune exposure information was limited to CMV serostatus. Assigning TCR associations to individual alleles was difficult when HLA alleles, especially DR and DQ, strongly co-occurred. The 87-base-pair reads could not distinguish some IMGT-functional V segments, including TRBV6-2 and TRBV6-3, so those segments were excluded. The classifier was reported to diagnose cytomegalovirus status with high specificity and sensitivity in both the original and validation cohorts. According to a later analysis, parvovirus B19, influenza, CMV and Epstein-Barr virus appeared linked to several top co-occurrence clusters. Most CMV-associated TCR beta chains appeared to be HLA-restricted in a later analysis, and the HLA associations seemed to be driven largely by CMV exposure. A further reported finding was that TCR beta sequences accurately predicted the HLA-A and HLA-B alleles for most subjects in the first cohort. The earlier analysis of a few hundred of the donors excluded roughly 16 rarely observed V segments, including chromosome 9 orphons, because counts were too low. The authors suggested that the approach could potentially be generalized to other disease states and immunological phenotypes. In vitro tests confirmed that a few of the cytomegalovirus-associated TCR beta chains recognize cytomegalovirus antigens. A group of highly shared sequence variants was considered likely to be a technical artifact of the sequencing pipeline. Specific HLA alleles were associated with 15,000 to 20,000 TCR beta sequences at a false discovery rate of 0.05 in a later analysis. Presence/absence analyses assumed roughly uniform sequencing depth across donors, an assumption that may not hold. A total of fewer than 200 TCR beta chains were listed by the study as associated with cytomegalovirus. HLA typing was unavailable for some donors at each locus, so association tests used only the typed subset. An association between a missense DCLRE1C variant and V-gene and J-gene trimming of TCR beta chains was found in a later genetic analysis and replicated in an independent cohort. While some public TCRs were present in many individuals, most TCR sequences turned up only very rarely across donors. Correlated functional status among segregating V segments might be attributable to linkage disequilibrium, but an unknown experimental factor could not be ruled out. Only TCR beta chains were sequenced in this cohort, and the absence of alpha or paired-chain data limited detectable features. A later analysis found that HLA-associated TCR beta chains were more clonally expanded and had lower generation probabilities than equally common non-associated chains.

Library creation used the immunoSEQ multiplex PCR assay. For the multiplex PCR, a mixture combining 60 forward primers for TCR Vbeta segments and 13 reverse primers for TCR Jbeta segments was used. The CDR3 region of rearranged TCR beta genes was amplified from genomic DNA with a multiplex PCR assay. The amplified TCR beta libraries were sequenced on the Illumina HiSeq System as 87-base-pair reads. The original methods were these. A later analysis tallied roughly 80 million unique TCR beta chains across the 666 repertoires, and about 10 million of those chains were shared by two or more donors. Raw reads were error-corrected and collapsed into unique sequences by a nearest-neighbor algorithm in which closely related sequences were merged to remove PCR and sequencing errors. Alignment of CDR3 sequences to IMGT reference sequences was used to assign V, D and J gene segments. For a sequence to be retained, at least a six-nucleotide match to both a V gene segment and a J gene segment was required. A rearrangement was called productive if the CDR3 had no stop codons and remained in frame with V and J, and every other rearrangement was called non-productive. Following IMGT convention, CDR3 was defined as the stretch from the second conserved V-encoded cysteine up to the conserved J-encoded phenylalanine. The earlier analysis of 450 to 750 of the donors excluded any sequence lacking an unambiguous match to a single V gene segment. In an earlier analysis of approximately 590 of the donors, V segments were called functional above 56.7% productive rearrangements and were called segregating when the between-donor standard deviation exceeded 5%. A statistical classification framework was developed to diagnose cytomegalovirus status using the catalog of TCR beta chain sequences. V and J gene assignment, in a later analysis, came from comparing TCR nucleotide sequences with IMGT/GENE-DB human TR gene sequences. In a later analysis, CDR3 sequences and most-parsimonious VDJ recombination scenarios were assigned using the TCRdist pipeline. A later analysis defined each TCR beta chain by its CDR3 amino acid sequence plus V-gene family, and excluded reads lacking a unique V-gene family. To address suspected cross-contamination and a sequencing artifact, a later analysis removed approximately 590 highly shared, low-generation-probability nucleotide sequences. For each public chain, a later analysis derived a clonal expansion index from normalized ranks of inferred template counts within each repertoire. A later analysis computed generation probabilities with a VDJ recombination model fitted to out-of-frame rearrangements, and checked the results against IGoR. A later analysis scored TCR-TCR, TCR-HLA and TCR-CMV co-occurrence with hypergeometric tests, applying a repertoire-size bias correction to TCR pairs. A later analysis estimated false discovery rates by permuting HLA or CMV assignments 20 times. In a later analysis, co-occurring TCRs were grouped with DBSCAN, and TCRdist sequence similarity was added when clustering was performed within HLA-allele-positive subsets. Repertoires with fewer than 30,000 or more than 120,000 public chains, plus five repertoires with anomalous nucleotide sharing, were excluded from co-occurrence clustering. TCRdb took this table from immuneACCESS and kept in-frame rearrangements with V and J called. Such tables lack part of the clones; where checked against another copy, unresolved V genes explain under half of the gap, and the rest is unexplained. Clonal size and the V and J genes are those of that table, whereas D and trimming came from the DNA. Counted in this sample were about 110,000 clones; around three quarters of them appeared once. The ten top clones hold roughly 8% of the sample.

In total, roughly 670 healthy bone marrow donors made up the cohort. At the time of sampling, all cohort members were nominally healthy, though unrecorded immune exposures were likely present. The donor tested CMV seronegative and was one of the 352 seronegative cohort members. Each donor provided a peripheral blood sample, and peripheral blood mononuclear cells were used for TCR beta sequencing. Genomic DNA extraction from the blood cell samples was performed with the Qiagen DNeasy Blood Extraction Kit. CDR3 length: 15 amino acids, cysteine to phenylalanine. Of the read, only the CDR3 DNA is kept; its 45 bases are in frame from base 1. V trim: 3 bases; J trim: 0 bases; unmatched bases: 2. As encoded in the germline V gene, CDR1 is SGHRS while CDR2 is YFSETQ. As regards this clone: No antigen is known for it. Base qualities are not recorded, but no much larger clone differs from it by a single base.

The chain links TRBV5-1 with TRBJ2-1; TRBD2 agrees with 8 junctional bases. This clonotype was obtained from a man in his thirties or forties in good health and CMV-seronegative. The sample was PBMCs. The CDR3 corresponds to CASSSGGASYNEQFF. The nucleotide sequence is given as TGCGCCAGCAGCTCGGGGGGGGCCTCCTACAATGAGCAGTTCTTC.